These T cell receptor beta chains were read from a single sample in a study of OX40 agonist ivuxolimab in advanced cancers. This table comes from immunoSEQ multiplex PCR, and its TCRdb copy is limited to in-frame clones, with some not included. The data contain more than 40,000 clones, 80% to 90% of them seen just once; the ten biggest clones take up less than 3.5%. The sample here was CD4+ or CD8+ T cells sorted from blood, taken in a trial of the OX40 agonist ivuxolimab. These receptors all stem from an adult with an advanced solid tumor such as melanoma, head and neck, liver or kidney cancer. Each CDR3 is given with its conserved first and last residue. D genes are given only for firm matches. Not all rows give a size; the values are once, few, many and, for expanded clones, a class.

j_call,v_call,d_call,clone_size,cdr3_aa,cdr3_nt
TRBJ2-1,TRBV6-4,.,.,CASSPQGSISYNEQFF,TGTGCCAGCAGCCCACAAGGGAGTATATCCTACAATGAGCAGTTCTTC
TRBJ2-7,TRBV30,.,.,CAWSVGTGTDEQYF,TGTGCCTGGAGTGTAGGGACGGGGACGGACGAGCAGTACTTC
TRBJ1-6,TRBV6-5,TRBD1,few,CASSYYDRGSNSPLHF,TGTGCCAGCAGTTATTACGACAGGGGCTCCAATTCACCCCTCCACTTT
TRBJ2-7,TRBV28,.,once,CATGSSYEQYF,TGTGCCACCGGGAGCTCCTACGAGCAGTACTTC
TRBJ1-2,TRBV30,.,.,CAWSLRGRAAGYTF,TGTGCCTGGAGCCTACGGGGCAGGGCGGCTGGCTACACCTTC
TRBJ1-3,TRBV9,.,.,CASSGFSGNTIYF,TGTGCCAGCAGCGGGTTTTCTGGAAACACCATATATTTT
TRBJ2-6,TRBV11-2,TRBD1,.,CASSHFRDRGPGANVLTF,TGTGCCAGCAGCCATTTCCGGGACAGGGGGCCTGGGGCCAACGTCCTGACTTTC
TRBJ2-1,TRBV11-2,.,.,CASSLGGGAYNEQFF,TGTGCCAGCAGCTTGGGAGGGGGGGCCTACAATGAGCAGTTCTTC
TRBJ2-7,TRBV25-1,.,.,CASNSGQRGRGGEQYF,TGTGCCAGCAATTCGGGTCAGAGGGGGCGCGGGGGCGAGCAGTACTTC
TRBJ1-5,TRBV27,.,.,CASSLSGNQPQHF,TGTGCCAGCAGTTTATCAGGGAATCAGCCCCAGCATTTT
TRBJ2-2,TRBV6-1,TRBD2,once,CASKLAGTNTGELFF,TGTGCCAGCAAACTAGCGGGAACGAACACCGGGGAGCTGTTTTTT
TRBJ1-2,TRBV28,.,.,CASSLLTAYGYTF,TGTGCCAGCAGTTTACTGACAGCCTATGGCTACACCTTC
TRBJ2-5,TRBV10-1,.,.,CASSEGALGGETQYF,TGCGCCAGCAGTGAGGGAGCTCTGGGCGGAGAGACCCAGTACTTC
TRBJ1-1,TRBV5-6,.,.,CASSPVGGRGNTEAFF,TGTGCCAGCAGCCCAGTCGGGGGGCGTGGGAACACTGAAGCTTTCTTT
TRBJ1-2,TRBV5-1,.,.,CASSLEGVPNYGYTF,TGCGCCAGCAGCTTGGAGGGGGTACCGAACTATGGCTACACCTTC
TRBJ2-3,TRBV7-6,TRBD2,.,CASSSIWTSGGGTDTQYF,TGTGCCAGCAGCTCAATATGGACTAGCGGGGGAGGGACAGATACGCAGTATTTT
TRBJ2-2,TRBV4-2,TRBD1,.,CASSQGQGALSGELFF,TGTGCCAGCAGCCAAGGACAGGGAGCATTGTCCGGGGAGCTGTTTTTT
TRBJ1-1,TRBV19,.,.,CATEGADYNTEAFF,TGTGCCACCGAAGGCGCAGACTATAACACTGAAGCTTTCTTT
TRBJ2-2,TRBV7-3,.,once,CASSLTKAGELFF,TGTGCCAGCAGCTTAACTAAGGCCGGGGAGCTGTTTTTT
TRBJ2-3,TRBV9,.,.,CASSRSGRTDTQYF,TGTGCCAGCAGCCGGAGCGGCCGCACAGATACGCAGTATTTT
TRBJ1-2,TRBV29-1,TRBD1,.,CSVGTEGSGYTF,TGCAGCGTCGGGACAGAAGGGTCTGGCTACACCTTC
TRBJ1-6,TRBV14,TRBD1,.,CASSHRGTGGVDSPLHF,TGTGCCAGCAGCCATCGCGGGACAGGGGGCGTAGACTCACCCCTCCACTTT
TRBJ2-7,TRBV7-8,.,.,CASSLYEYEQYF,TGTGCCAGCAGCTTATACGAGTACGAGCAGTACTTC
TRBJ1-1,TRBV11-3,.,.,CASSFKNTEAFF,TGTGCCAGCAGCTTTAAGAACACTGAAGCTTTCTTT
TRBJ2-5,TRBV5-1,TRBD2,.,CASNPGTSTETQYF,TGCGCCAGCAACCCTGGGACTAGCACGGAGACCCAGTACTTC
TRBJ1-2,TRBV7-2,.,.,CASSSQGRQVNYGYTF,TGTGCCAGCAGCTCCCAGGGACGACAAGTAAACTATGGCTACACCTTC
TRBJ2-1,TRBV9,TRBD1,.,CASSVLQGAINNEQFF,TGTGCCAGCAGCGTCCTACAGGGGGCGATTAACAATGAGCAGTTCTTC
TRBJ2-3,TRBV7-3,.,.,CASSLRPITDTQYF,TGTGCCAGCAGCCTAAGGCCGATCACAGATACGCAGTATTTT
TRBJ2-1,TRBV10-3,TRBD1,.,CAMGRDRGTYNEQFF,TGTGCCATGGGCCGGGACAGGGGAACCTACAATGAGCAGTTCTTC
TRBJ1-6,TRBV19,.,few,CASSGGAGSDNSPLHF,TGTGCCAGTAGTGGGGGAGCAGGGTCGGATAATTCACCCCTCCACTTT
TRBJ2-1,TRBV19,TRBD2,.,CASTSGSLEQFF,TGTGCCAGTACTAGCGGGAGTCTTGAGCAGTTCTTC
TRBJ2-3,TRBV30,.,.,CACTSGTDTQYF,TGTGCCTGTACCTCCGGGACAGATACGCAGTATTTT
TRBJ2-3,TRBV7-9,.,.,CASSSLVGRGDTQYF,TGTGCCAGCAGCTCCCTCGTGGGACGGGGAGATACGCAGTATTTT
TRBJ1-1,TRBV7-3,.,.,CASSLVGNTEAFF,TGTGCCAGCAGCTTAGTAGGGAACACTGAAGCTTTCTTT
TRBJ1-3,TRBV11-2,.,.,CASSYPGTHLSGNTIYF,TGTGCCAGCAGCTACCCAGGGACCCACCTCTCTGGAAACACCATATATTTT
TRBJ2-1,TRBV4-1,TRBD2,few,CASSPGLAGNEQFF,TGCGCCAGCAGCCCAGGACTAGCCGGGAATGAGCAGTTCTTC
TRBJ2-1,TRBV5-4,TRBD2,.,CASSPGGTSVLYNEQFF,TGTGCCAGCAGCCCGGGAGGGACTAGCGTTCTCTACAATGAGCAGTTCTTC
TRBJ2-5,TRBV2,TRBD2,.,CASSLFSGGETQYF,TGTGCCAGCAGCCTCTTTAGCGGGGGAGAGACCCAGTACTTC
TRBJ2-3,TRBV2,.,.,CASSEAPPDTQYF,TGTGCCAGCAGTGAAGCTCCCCCGGATACGCAGTATTTT
TRBJ2-7,TRBV5-5,.,.,CASSRDDLYEQYF,TGTGCCAGCAGCCGGGACGACCTCTACGAGCAGTACTTC
TRBJ2-3,TRBV10-3,TRBD2,.,CAIRTGLALDTQYF,TGTGCCATCAGGACGGGACTAGCGTTAGATACGCAGTATTTT
TRBJ2-5,TRBV28,.,.,CASSLGGGGKTQYF,TGTGCCAGCAGTTTAGGCGGGGGCGGTAAGACCCAGTACTTC
TRBJ1-4,TRBV5-5,.,.,CASSLDYGATNEKLFF,TGTGCCAGCAGCTTGGATTACGGGGCGACTAATGAAAAACTGTTTTTT
TRBJ1-1,TRBV27,TRBD1,.,CASSLGGQVYTEAFF,TGTGCCAGCAGTTTAGGGGGACAGGTTTACACTGAAGCTTTCTTT